Sequencing of this TCR beta chain was carried out in a study of cytomegalovirus exposure and HLA in healthy donors (dated by TCRdb to 2017 to 2019). With respect to the entire study: An earlier analysis of around 600 of the donors reported 250 to 350 Gb of sequence data and some 120 million unique TCR beta sequences from some 180 million T cells. Roughly 320 gigabases of sequencing data and roughly 81 million unique TCR sequences made up an early release that covered nearly 650 HLA-typed donors. Of the roughly 420 genotyped donors, 70% to 90% were placed in the genetic ancestry cluster associated with self-reported Caucasian donors. The study was designed to test whether signatures of past pathogen exposure could be identified by cataloging public T cell receptors. The study used immunosequencing to profile the T cell repertoires of 666 subjects and linked those repertoires to cytomegalovirus serostatus. Besides the first cohort of under 700 subjects, a separate validation cohort made up of 120 different subjects was used. High-throughput TCR immunosequencing, statistical association of individual TCRs with disease status, and machine learning were combined to predict cytomegalovirus infection status. A later analysis re-examined previously published TCR beta repertoires from more than 550 donors and added high-resolution HLA genotyping to investigate patterns of TCR occurrence. The later analysis used no new phenotypic data to find candidate immune exposures, relying instead on TCR beta sequences and their occurrence across donors. To decide whether each TCR beta V gene segment behaved as functional or pseudogenic, an earlier analysis of some 570 of the donors relied on high-throughput TCR beta sequencing. Donor age, sex, ethnicity and CMV serostatus were collected together with the repertoire data. In a later genetic analysis, genome-wide SNP genotypes for 398 of the 666 donors were used, and that subset was treated as a discovery cohort. Every repertoire in the discovery cohort had been generated on one and the same sequencing platform. Both class I and class II loci were covered by HLA typing, at four-digit resolution. The number of donors typed differed by locus, with roughly 620-640 for A, B, C, DRB1 and DQB1, 522 for DQA1, 606 for DPA1, and under 490 for DPB1. Roughly five DR-DQ haplotypes were treated as single units for association and clustering because of strong linkage in the cohort. Across about 380 genotyped donors of the cohort, an average of about 240,000 unique TCR beta nucleotide sequences per donor were sequenced, and around 19% of those sequences were non-productive. What the authors observed across the whole study: In both the original and validation cohorts, the classifier was reported to diagnose cytomegalovirus status with high specificity and sensitivity. In a later analysis, several top co-occurrence clusters were reported to appear linked to parvovirus B19, influenza, CMV and Epstein-Barr virus. In a later analysis, TCR association rates were found to vary across HLA loci, with the most associated TCRs seen for DRB1 alleles and the fewest for HLA-C alleles. A later analysis found that HLA-associated TCR beta chains were more clonally expanded and had lower generation probabilities than equally common non-associated chains. A cluster of highly shared sequence variants was judged likely to be a technical artifact of the sequencing pipeline. The presence/absence analyses assumed that sequencing depth was roughly uniform across donors, and that assumption may not be true. Immune exposure information for the cohort was limited to CMV serostatus. A further reported finding was that TCR beta sequences accurately predicted the HLA-A and HLA-B alleles for most subjects in the first cohort. Linkage disequilibrium might explain the correlated functional status among segregating V segments, but an unknown experimental factor could not be ruled out. Assigning TCR associations to individual alleles was difficult when HLA alleles, especially DR and DQ, strongly co-occurred. The authors suggested that the approach could potentially be generalized to other disease states and immunological phenotypes. Most TCR sequences were observed very rarely across donors, whereas some public TCRs were present in many individuals. Most CMV-associated TCR beta chains appeared to be HLA-restricted in a later analysis, and the HLA associations seemed to be driven largely by CMV exposure. Broadly in line with IMGT annotations, most TCR beta V segments showed up in productive rearrangements about 87% or about 30% of the time in an earlier analysis of 587 of the donors. A few of the identified cytomegalovirus-associated TCR beta chains were confirmed in vitro to be specific for cytomegalovirus antigens. This cohort had only TCR beta chains sequenced, and the lack of alpha or paired-chain data limited which features could be detected. A later genetic analysis reported fewer N-insertions in productive TCRs among donors in an Asian-associated ancestry cluster than the roughly 700-donor mean. Because counts were too low, some 16 rarely observed V segments, including chromosome 9 orphons, were excluded from the earlier analysis of 587 of the donors. Because some donors lacked HLA typing at each locus, the association tests relied only on the typed subset. Because the 87-base-pair reads could not distinguish some IMGT-functional V segments, including TRBV6-2 and TRBV6-3, those segments were excluded. At a false discovery rate of 0.05, a later analysis linked 15,000 to 20,000 TCR beta sequences to specific HLA alleles. A later genetic analysis associated a missense DCLRE1C variant with V-gene and J-gene trimming of TCR beta chains, and an independent cohort replicated the association. The study gave a list of 150 to 200 TCR beta chains associated with cytomegalovirus.

Library creation used the immunoSEQ multiplex PCR assay. The multiplex PCR relied on a mix of 60 forward primers for TCR Vbeta segments and 13 reverse primers for TCR Jbeta segments. Amplification of the CDR3 region of rearranged TCR beta genes was performed with a multiplex PCR assay on genomic DNA. The amplified TCR beta libraries were sequenced on the Illumina HiSeq System as 87-base-pair reads. Per the source publication's procedure: Across the 670 or so repertoires, a later analysis counted some 81 million unique TCR beta chains, 8.5 million to 12 million of which were shared by at least two donors. To remove PCR and sequencing errors, raw reads were error-corrected and collapsed into unique sequences using a nearest-neighbor algorithm that merged closely related sequences. V, D and J gene segments were assigned by aligning CDR3 sequences to IMGT reference sequences. For a sequence to be retained, a match of at least six nucleotides to both a V gene segment and a J gene segment was required. Rearrangements were called productive when the CDR3 lacked stop codons and stayed in frame with V and J; all others were non-productive. CDR3 was defined according to IMGT convention as the region running from the second conserved V-encoded cysteine to the conserved J-encoded phenylalanine. Sequences without an unambiguous match to a single V gene segment were excluded from the earlier analysis of a few hundred of the donors. In an earlier analysis of 450 to 750 of the donors, a V segment was called functional when productive rearrangements were above 56.7%, and segregating when the standard deviation between donors exceeded 5%. A statistical classification framework was developed to diagnose cytomegalovirus status using the catalog of TCR beta chain sequences. V and J gene assignment, in a later analysis, came from comparing TCR nucleotide sequences with IMGT/GENE-DB human TR gene sequences. Using the TCRdist pipeline, a later analysis assigned CDR3 sequences along with most-parsimonious VDJ recombination scenarios. In a later analysis, each TCR beta chain was defined by its CDR3 amino acid sequence together with its V-gene family, and reads lacking a unique V-gene family were excluded. To address suspected cross-contamination and a sequencing artifact, a later analysis removed around 590 highly shared, low-generation-probability nucleotide sequences. For each public chain, a later analysis derived a clonal expansion index from normalized ranks of inferred template counts within each repertoire. Generation probabilities in a later analysis came from a VDJ recombination model fitted to out-of-frame rearrangements, and those results were checked against IGoR. In a later analysis, TCR-TCR, TCR-HLA and TCR-CMV co-occurrence was scored with hypergeometric tests, and a repertoire-size bias correction was applied to TCR pairs. In a later analysis, false discovery rates were estimated by permuting HLA or CMV assignments 20 times. In a later analysis, co-occurring TCRs were grouped using DBSCAN, and TCRdist sequence similarity was added for clustering within HLA-allele-positive subsets. Repertoires with fewer than 30,000 or more than 120,000 public chains were left out of co-occurrence clustering, as were five repertoires with anomalous nucleotide sharing. TCRdb holds this immuneACCESS table with in-frame rearrangements only. Some clones are missing; in checked studies, unresolved V genes explain under half, and the rest has no known cause. Clone size and V and J calls were adopted from that table, with D and trimming inferred from the DNA. The table for this sample lists 200,000 to 250,000 clones; approximately 80% of them were counted only once. The top ten hold 0.71% of the sample.

As to this clone: There is no known antigen for this receptor. Nothing much larger sits one base from this clone, and base qualities are not available.

The cohort consisted of approximately 690 healthy bone marrow donors. At the time of sampling, all cohort members were nominally healthy, though unrecorded immune exposures were likely present. The donor was CMV seronegative and belonged to the group of around 350 seronegative cohort members. Each donor provided a peripheral blood sample, and peripheral blood mononuclear cells were used for TCR beta sequencing. Genomic DNA extraction from the blood cell samples was performed with the Qiagen DNeasy Blood Extraction Kit. The germline V gene sets CDR1 to MGHRA and CDR2 to YSYEKL. From its cysteine to its phenylalanine, the CDR3 spans 13 amino acids. CDR3 DNA only is kept here, 39 bases in frame from base 1. Clipping removes 1 base from V and 10 bases from J, with 4 as the unmatched junction base count.

Sequencing used PBMCs. The sequence derives from a boy between 2 and 15 years old in good health and CMV-seronegative. The receptor chain draws on TRBV4-1 and TRBJ2-1, and TRBD2 matches 7 of the central bases. The base sequence is TGCGCCAGCAGCCAAGGCGGAGCGGGGGAGCAGTTCTTC. Its translation reads: CASSQGGAGEQFF.